These T cell receptor beta chains were read from a single sample in a study of chemoradiotherapy in HPV16-positive cancers. The assay was immunoSEQ multiplex PCR, and TCRdb's table has in-frame clones only and misses some. The sample shows around 30,000 clones, 92% of them seen only once. The sample here was blood, taken from a patient who underwent chemoradiotherapy. The source is a human donor with HPV-associated anogenital cancer. CDR3s include the opening cysteine and the closing phenylalanine or tryptophan. Fields, in order: CDR3 DNA, CDR3 protein, V gene, clone size, D gene, CDR3 length, J gene. D genes are given only for firm matches. Only some rows state a clone size, as once, few, many or a class for expanded clones.

CDR3nt: TGCGCCAGTCTAATACTGGGCAGGGGGTCAGATACGCAGTATTTT
CDR3aa: CASLILGRGSDTQYF
v_gene: TRBV5-1
abundance: NA
d_gene: TRBD1
len: 15
j_gene: TRBJ2-3

CDR3nt: TGCGCCAGCAGCCTGGGGAGAGGCAGAGGCCTTCGGGAAAAACTGTTTTTT
CDR3aa: CASSLGRGRGLREKLFF
v_gene: TRBV4-1
abundance: few
d_gene: NA
len: 17
j_gene: TRBJ1-4

CDR3nt: TGTGCCAGCAGCTTGTCAGGGACCGGGGAGCTGTTTTTT
CDR3aa: CASSLSGTGELFF
v_gene: TRBV7-3
abundance: NA
d_gene: NA
len: 13
j_gene: TRBJ2-2

CDR3nt: TGTGCCAGCAGTGACAGGGGGGCAACTAATGAAAAACTGTTTTTT
CDR3aa: CASSDRGATNEKLFF
v_gene: TRBV25-1
abundance: NA
d_gene: TRBD1
len: 15
j_gene: TRBJ1-4

CDR3nt: TGTGCCAGCAAAAGAATACAAGAGACCCAGTACTTC
CDR3aa: CASKRIQETQYF
v_gene: TRBV28
abundance: NA
d_gene: NA
len: 12
j_gene: TRBJ2-5

CDR3nt: TGTGCCATCAGATTATTACCGGGACAGGGGGCTTCGGACTATGGCTACACCTTC
CDR3aa: CAIRLLPGQGASDYGYTF
v_gene: TRBV10-3
abundance: NA
d_gene: TRBD1
len: 18
j_gene: TRBJ1-2

CDR3nt: TGTGCCAGCAGCCAACCGGGACAGGGTTACGAGCAGTACTTC
CDR3aa: CASSQPGQGYEQYF
v_gene: TRBV14
abundance: NA
d_gene: TRBD1
len: 14
j_gene: TRBJ2-7

CDR3nt: TGCGCCAGCAGCCAAGGGACAGGAAGCACTGAAGCTTTCTTT
CDR3aa: CASSQGTGSTEAFF
v_gene: TRBV4-1
abundance: NA
d_gene: TRBD1
len: 14
j_gene: TRBJ1-1

CDR3nt: TGTGCCAGCAGAGAGCCGGGACGGATGAACGAGCAGTACTTC
CDR3aa: CASREPGRMNEQYF
v_gene: TRBV6-5
abundance: NA
d_gene: NA
len: 14
j_gene: TRBJ2-7

CDR3nt: TGTGCCAGCAGTACGGCGGGGAGCTCCTACGAGCAGTACTTC
CDR3aa: CASSTAGSSYEQYF
v_gene: TRBV6-5
abundance: NA
d_gene: NA
len: 14
j_gene: TRBJ2-7

CDR3nt: TGTGCCTGGAGTGTACGTCACAGGGACACTGAAGCTTTCTTT
CDR3aa: CAWSVRHRDTEAFF
v_gene: TRBV30
abundance: NA
d_gene: NA
len: 14
j_gene: TRBJ1-1

CDR3nt: TGTGCCAGCAGCGAGATACTAGCGGGGACACCCGGGGAGACCCAGTACTTC
CDR3aa: CASSEILAGTPGETQYF
v_gene: TRBV5-4
abundance: NA
d_gene: TRBD2
len: 17
j_gene: TRBJ2-5

CDR3nt: TGTGCCATCAGAGCTCCAGGGGGATACGAGCAGTACTTC
CDR3aa: CAIRAPGGYEQYF
v_gene: TRBV10-3
abundance: once
d_gene: TRBD1
len: 13
j_gene: TRBJ2-7

CDR3nt: TGTGCCTGGAGTCCCTTGCACGAGCAGTACTTC
CDR3aa: CAWSPLHEQYF
v_gene: TRBV30
abundance: NA
d_gene: NA
len: 11
j_gene: TRBJ2-7

CDR3nt: TGCGCCAGCAGCCAAGATTCTCGAGCTGTAGGCCAAGAGACCCAGTACTTC
CDR3aa: CASSQDSRAVGQETQYF
v_gene: TRBV4-3
abundance: NA
d_gene: NA
len: 17
j_gene: TRBJ2-5